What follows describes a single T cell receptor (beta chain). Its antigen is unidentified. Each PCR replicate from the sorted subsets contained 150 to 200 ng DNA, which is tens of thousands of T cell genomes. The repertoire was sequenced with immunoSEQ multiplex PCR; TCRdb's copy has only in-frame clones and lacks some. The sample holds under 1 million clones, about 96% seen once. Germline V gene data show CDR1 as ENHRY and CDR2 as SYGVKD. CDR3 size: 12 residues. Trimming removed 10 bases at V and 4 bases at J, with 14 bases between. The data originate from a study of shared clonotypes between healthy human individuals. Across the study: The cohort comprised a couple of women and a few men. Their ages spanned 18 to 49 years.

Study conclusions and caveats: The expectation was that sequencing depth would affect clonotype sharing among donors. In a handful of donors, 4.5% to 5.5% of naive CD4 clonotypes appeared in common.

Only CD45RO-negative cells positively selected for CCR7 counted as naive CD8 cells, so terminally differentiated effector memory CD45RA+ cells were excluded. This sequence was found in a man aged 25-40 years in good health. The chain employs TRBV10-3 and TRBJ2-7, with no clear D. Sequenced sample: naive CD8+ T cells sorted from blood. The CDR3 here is CANSPKGYEQYF. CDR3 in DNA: TGTGCCAACTCCCCAAAGGGTTACGAGCAGTACTTC.